These 2 T cell receptor beta chains came from one sample sequenced in a study of regulatory T cells in long-lasting Graves disease. Regarding time point: newly diagnosed GD, antithyroid drugs for less than 3 months. The authors made the TCR library using RNA they extracted from PBMCs. Assembly of TCR beta libraries relied on iRepertoire HTBI primers together with Arm-PCR of CDR3 regions. TCRdb reanalysed the multiplex PCR reads using MiXCR and keeps one entry per CDR3 protein. This repertoire shows 200,000 to 250,000 distinct CDR3 sequences, 18% found once; its top ten account for over 20%. The sequenced sample was peripheral blood mononuclear cells (PBMCs), obtained at new diagnosis, from a patient treated with antithyroid drugs. The receptors were gathered from a female donor with Graves disease.

This clonotype was recorded at least ten times. V usage is TRBV28 and J usage is TRBJ1-2; D possibly corresponds to TRBD1 (6 bases). The CDR3 contains 13 residues. The germline gives CDR1 MDHEN, CDR2 SYDVKM. V lost 5 bases and J 2 bases, leaving 9 bases between the germline ends. This CDR3 reads CASSQGQNYGYTF. In DNA form, the CDR3 reads TGTGCCAGCAGTCAAGGACAGAACTATGGCTACACCTTC.

The V and J genes are TRBV12-3 or TRBV12-4 and TRBJ1-5; maybe TRBD1 (5 bases). This CDR3 comprises 13 residues. The V and J ends lost 3 bases and 6 bases respectively, with 9 bases between them. The CDR3 spells CASSFAGTQPQHF. The CDR3 nucleotides read TGTGCCAGCAGTTTCGCTGGGACTCAGCCCCAGCATTTT.